This TCR beta chain was recorded in a study of blood T cell repertoires in COVID-19. As for the study in general: Whether acute or convalescent, the COVID-19 samples came from the United States, Italy and Spain.

Participants were aged about 18 to 100 years from 20 to 30 US areas. Donors were grouped by their self-reported clinical history. The length of the CDR3 is 15 residues. V was clipped by 5 bases and J by 12 bases; unmatched bases: 11. CDR1 is MNHEY, CDR2 SVGEGT, per germline. In the study's own analysis: Amplifying reference gene primers gave estimates of nucleated cell counts. Repertoires were generated with immunoSEQ multiplex PCR, while TCRdb's copy carries only in-frame clones and drops some. For V, J and clone size, that table is used; D and trimming come from the DNA. The sample holds fewer than 500,000 clones, around 90% seen once. This clone is a singleton in its sample.

The sample consisted of PBMCs or T cells enriched from blood (not recorded which). The chain joins TRBV6-2 or TRBV6-3 to TRBJ2-1, with 12 bases aligning to TRBD2. This TCR came from a woman between 18 and 29 years old with acute COVID-19. The CDR3 loop is CASSPPLAGGSRQFF. CDR3 nucleotides: TGTGCCAGCAGTCCCCCCCTAGCGGGAGGGAGTCGGCAGTTCTTC.